A selection of T cell receptor beta chains follows, all from one sample in a study of T cells in Graves' hyperthyroidism and ophthalmopathy. TCRdb reprocessed the multiplex PCR reads with MiXCR, giving one entry per CDR3 protein. The data show some 620,000 distinct CDR3 sequences, 15% to 20% seen once. The sequenced sample was blood. The source of these receptors is a woman in her twenties or thirties with Graves' hyperthyroidism. CDR3s include the opening cysteine and the closing phenylalanine or tryptophan. Each record gives: CDR3 protein, V gene, J gene, CDR3 length.

CDR3: CASSFQGQIYNEQFF
V: TRBV28
J: TRBJ2-1
length: 15

CDR3: CSARDPSGRFEYF
V: TRBV20-1
J: TRBJ2-4
length: 13

CDR3: CSARTSGVGEQFF
V: TRBV20-1
J: TRBJ2-1
length: 13

CDR3: CATSDLDEQFF
V: TRBV24-1
J: TRBJ2-1
length: 11

CDR3: CASTGGVYNEQFF
V: TRBV11-3
J: TRBJ2-1
length: 13

CDR3: CASSYSDSGSAYEQYF
V: TRBV6-5
J: TRBJ2-7
length: 16

CDR3: CASSLGNEQFF
V: TRBV5-1
J: TRBJ2-1
length: 11

CDR3: CATSDGRNLNQPQHF
V: TRBV24-1
J: TRBJ1-5
length: 15

CDR3: CASSLAVTAGGNTEAFF
V: TRBV5-4
J: TRBJ1-1
length: 17

CDR3: CATSDTGGVGDEQYF
V: TRBV12-3/TRBV12-4
J: TRBJ2-7
length: 15

CDR3: CASSLSRDSQPQHF
V: TRBV12-3/TRBV12-4
J: TRBJ1-5
length: 14

CDR3: CASRRRQGVYNEQFF
V: TRBV6-1
J: TRBJ2-1
length: 15

CDR3: CSAWREGSSYNEQFF
V: TRBV20-1
J: TRBJ2-1
length: 15

CDR3: CSARVSRGKPQHF
V: TRBV20-1
J: TRBJ1-5
length: 13

CDR3: CASSSLQGARLEQDF
V: TRBV7-6
J: TRBJ2-7
length: 15

CDR3: CSAREGGNQPQHF
V: TRBV20-1
J: TRBJ1-5
length: 13

CDR3: CASRTGRSAQKLFF
V: TRBV6-1
J: TRBJ1-4
length: 14

CDR3: CATSRARDGQYF
V: TRBV15
J: TRBJ2-7
length: 12

CDR3: CSVEEGQPNEQFF
V: TRBV29-1
J: TRBJ2-1
length: 13

CDR3: CATGRNEQYF
V: TRBV28
J: TRBJ2-7
length: 10

CDR3: CASSEGDSDWDTQYF
V: TRBV2
J: TRBJ2-3
length: 15

CDR3: CASSLHEGTDTQYF
V: TRBV7-3
J: TRBJ2-3
length: 14

CDR3: CASKPDRGGNQPQHF
V: TRBV28
J: TRBJ1-5
length: 15

CDR3: CASSSLGDKAFF
V: TRBV7-2
J: TRBJ1-1
length: 12

CDR3: CASCIAGGPETQYF
V: TRBV6-1
J: TRBJ2-5
length: 14

CDR3: CAWSPSGQGANQPQHF
V: TRBV30
J: TRBJ1-5
length: 16

CDR3: CSARFRLAGVNEQFF
V: TRBV20-1
J: TRBJ2-1
length: 15

CDR3: CASSSRGQGGDTQYF
V: TRBV6-1
J: TRBJ2-3
length: 15

CDR3: CASSPTGVNQPQHF
V: TRBV12-3/TRBV12-4
J: TRBJ1-5
length: 14

CDR3: CASTAVISTGTGNTIYF
V: TRBV28
J: TRBJ1-3
length: 17

CDR3: CASSPGAFEKLFF
V: TRBV12-3/TRBV12-4
J: TRBJ1-4
length: 13

CDR3: CASNSGINYGYTF
V: TRBV28
J: TRBJ1-2
length: 13

CDR3: CASSTGRRPYNEQFF
V: TRBV9
J: TRBJ2-1
length: 15

CDR3: CASTGRLRTIYF
V: TRBV2
J: TRBJ1-3
length: 12

CDR3: CASSLTFQETQYF
V: TRBV7-3
J: TRBJ2-5
length: 13

CDR3: CSAIGTQYF
V: TRBV20-1
J: TRBJ2-5
length: 9

CDR3: CASSLNTGVSYEQYF
V: TRBV7-6
J: TRBJ2-7
length: 15

CDR3: CATSTLAGAGTGELFF
V: TRBV24-1
J: TRBJ2-2
length: 16

CDR3: CACGTNNEQFF
V: TRBV30
J: TRBJ2-1
length: 11

CDR3: CASSLISANEQYF
V: TRBV7-6
J: TRBJ2-7
length: 13

CDR3: CATSRDRGPAANEKLFF
V: TRBV15
J: TRBJ1-4
length: 17

CDR3: CSARDSSLAGGTTDTQYF
V: TRBV20-1
J: TRBJ2-3
length: 18

CDR3: CASSVVIGASGSNEQFF
V: TRBV9
J: TRBJ2-1
length: 17

CDR3: CASSYGTGGFTEAFF
V: TRBV6-5
J: TRBJ1-1
length: 15

CDR3: CASSIDPGLGLAGYNEQFF
V: TRBV19
J: TRBJ2-1
length: 19

CDR3: CASRQGTVEAFF
V: TRBV7-3
J: TRBJ1-1
length: 12

CDR3: CSAETSGRLYF
V: TRBV20-1
J: TRBJ2-3
length: 11

CDR3: CASTYNRAGGTDTQYF
V: TRBV28
J: TRBJ2-3
length: 16

CDR3: CATSSQGNTGELFF
V: TRBV15
J: TRBJ2-2
length: 14

CDR3: CASGLMSLGTYEQYF
V: TRBV28
J: TRBJ2-7
length: 15

CDR3: CASSLAGQVGKTQYF
V: TRBV11-3
J: TRBJ2-5
length: 15

CDR3: CAWSEDRGYNEQFF
V: TRBV30
J: TRBJ2-1
length: 14

CDR3: CASSGGTSGSFDDQYF
V: TRBV5-1
J: TRBJ2-7
length: 16

CDR3: CASSPDRVGEQFF
V: TRBV28
J: TRBJ2-1
length: 13

CDR3: CASRPSGRPKTVYEQYF
V: TRBV28
J: TRBJ2-7
length: 17

CDR3: CASRRQGSLNEQFF
V: TRBV2
J: TRBJ2-1
length: 14

CDR3: CASSEDRGNYNEQFF
V: TRBV7-2
J: TRBJ2-1
length: 15

CDR3: CAISPADEKLFF
V: TRBV10-3
J: TRBJ1-4
length: 12